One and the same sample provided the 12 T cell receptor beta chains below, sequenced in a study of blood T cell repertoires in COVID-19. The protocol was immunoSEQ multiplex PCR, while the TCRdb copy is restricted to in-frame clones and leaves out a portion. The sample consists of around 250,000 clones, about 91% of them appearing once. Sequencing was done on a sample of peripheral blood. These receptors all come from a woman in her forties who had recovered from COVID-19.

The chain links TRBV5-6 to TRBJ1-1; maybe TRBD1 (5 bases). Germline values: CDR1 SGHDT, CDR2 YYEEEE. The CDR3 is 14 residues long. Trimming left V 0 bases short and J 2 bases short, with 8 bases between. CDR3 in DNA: TGTGCCAGCAGCTTGGAGGGGTTCAACACTGAAGCTTTCTTT. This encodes CASSLEGFNTEAFF. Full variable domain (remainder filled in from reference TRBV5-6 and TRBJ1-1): DAGVTQSPTHLIKTRGQQVTLRCSPKSGHDTVSWYQQALGQGPQFIFQYYEEEERQRGNFPDRFSGHQFPNYSSELNVNALLLGDSALYLCASSLEGFNTEAFFGQGTRLTVV.

CDR3 sequence (DNA): TGCGCCCGGTCGGAGGGTGACTATGGCTACACCTTC. Translated: CARSEGDYGYTF. V gene TRBV23-1 combines with J gene TRBJ1-2; D is undetermined. TRBV23-1 is an ORF, and what it does is uncertain. The CDR3 length is 12 residues. V shed 11 bases and J shed 3 bases, with 13 bases lying between them.

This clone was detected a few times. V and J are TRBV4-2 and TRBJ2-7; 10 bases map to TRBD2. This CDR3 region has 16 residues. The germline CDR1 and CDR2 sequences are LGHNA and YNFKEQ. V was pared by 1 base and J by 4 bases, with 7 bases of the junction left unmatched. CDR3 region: CASSQVGAGGMYEQYF. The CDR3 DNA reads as TGTGCCAGCAGCCAAGTAGGAGCGGGGGGGATGTACGAGCAGTACTTC.

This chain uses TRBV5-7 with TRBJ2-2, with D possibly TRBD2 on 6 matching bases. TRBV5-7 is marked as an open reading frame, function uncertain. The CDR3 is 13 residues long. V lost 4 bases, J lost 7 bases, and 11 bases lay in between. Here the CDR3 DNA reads TGTGCCAGCAGCCACCCTAGCGTCGGGGAGCTGTTTTTT. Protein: CASSHPSVGELFF.

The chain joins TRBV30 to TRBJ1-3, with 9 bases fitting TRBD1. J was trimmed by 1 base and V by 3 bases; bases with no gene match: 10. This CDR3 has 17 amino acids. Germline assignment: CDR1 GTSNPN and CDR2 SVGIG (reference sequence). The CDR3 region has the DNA TGTGCCTGGAGCCCTATTGGGACAGGGTTTTCTGGAAACACCATATATTTT. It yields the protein CAWSPIGTGFSGNTIYF.

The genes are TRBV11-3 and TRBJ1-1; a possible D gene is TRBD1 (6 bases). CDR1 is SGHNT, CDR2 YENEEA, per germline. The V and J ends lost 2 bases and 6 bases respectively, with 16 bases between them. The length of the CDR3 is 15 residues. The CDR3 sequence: CASSLSGGGTAEAFF. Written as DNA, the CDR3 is TGTGCCAGCAGCTTATCGGGGGGCGGGACGGCTGAAGCTTTCTTT.

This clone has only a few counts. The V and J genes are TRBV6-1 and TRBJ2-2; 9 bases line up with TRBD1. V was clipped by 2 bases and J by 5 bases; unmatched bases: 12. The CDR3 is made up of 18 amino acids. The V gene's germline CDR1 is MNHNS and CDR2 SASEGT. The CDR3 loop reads CASSEPEGYRGRTGELFF. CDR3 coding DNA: TGTGCCAGCAGTGAACCCGAGGGGTACAGGGGGCGGACCGGGGAGCTGTTTTTT.

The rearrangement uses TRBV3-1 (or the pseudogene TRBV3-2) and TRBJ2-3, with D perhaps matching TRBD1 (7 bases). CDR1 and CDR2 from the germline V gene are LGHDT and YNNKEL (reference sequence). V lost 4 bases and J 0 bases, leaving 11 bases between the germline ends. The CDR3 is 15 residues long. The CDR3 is CASSLPGGSTDTQYF. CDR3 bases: TGTGCCAGCAGCCTTCCAGGGGGGAGCACAGATACGCAGTATTTT.

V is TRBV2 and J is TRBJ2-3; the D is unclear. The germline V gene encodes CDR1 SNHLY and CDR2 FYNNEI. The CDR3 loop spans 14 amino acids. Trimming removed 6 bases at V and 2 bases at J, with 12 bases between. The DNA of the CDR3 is TGTGCCAGCAGCTACAGAAGCTCCACAGATACGCAGTATTTT. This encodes CASSYRSSTDTQYF.

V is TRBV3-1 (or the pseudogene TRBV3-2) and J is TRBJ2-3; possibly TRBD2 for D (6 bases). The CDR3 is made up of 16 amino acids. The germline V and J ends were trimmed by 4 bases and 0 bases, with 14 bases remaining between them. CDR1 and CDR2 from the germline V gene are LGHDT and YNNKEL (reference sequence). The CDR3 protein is CASSPGLSVSTDTQYF. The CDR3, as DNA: TGTGCCAGCAGCCCGGGACTCAGCGTTAGCACAGATACGCAGTATTTT.

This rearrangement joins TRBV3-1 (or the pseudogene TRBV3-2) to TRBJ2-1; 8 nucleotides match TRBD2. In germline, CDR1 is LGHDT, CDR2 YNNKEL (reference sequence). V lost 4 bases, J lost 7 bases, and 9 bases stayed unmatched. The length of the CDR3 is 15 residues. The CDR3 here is CASSPIGGRSNEQFF. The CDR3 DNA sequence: TGTGCCAGCAGCCCCATCGGCGGGAGGTCTAATGAGCAGTTCTTC.

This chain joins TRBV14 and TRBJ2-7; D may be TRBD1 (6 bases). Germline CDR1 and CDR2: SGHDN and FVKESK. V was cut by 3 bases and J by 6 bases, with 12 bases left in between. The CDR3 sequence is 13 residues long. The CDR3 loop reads CASSHGTTSEQYV. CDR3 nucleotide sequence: TGTGCCAGCAGCCATGGGACAACGTCCGAGCAGTACGTC.